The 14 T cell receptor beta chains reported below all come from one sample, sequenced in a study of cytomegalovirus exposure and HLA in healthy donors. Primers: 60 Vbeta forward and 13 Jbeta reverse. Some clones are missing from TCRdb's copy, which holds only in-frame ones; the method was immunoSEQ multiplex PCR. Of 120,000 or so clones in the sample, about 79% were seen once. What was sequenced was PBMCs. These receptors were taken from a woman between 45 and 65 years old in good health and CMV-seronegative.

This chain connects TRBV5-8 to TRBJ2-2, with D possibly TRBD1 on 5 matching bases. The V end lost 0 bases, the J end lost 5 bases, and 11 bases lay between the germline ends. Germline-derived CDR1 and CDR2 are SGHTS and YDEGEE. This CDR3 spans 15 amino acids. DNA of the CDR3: TGTGCCAGCAGCTTGGTAGGGGAAAGAACCGGGGAGCTGTTTTTT. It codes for CASSLVGERTGELFF.

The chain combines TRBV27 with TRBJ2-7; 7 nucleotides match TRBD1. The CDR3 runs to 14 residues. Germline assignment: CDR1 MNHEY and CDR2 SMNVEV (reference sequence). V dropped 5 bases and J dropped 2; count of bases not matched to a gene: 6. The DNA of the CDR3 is TGTGCCAGCAGTCCTCCGGGACAGACCTACGAGCAGTACTTC. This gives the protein CASSPPGQTYEQYF.

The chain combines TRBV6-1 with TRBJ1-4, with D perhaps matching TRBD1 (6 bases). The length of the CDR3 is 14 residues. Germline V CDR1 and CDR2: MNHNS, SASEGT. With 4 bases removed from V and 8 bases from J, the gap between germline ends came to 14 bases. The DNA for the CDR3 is TGTGCCAGCAGTGTAGGAGCCGGGACAGAAAAACTGTTTTTT. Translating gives CASSVGAGTEKLFF.

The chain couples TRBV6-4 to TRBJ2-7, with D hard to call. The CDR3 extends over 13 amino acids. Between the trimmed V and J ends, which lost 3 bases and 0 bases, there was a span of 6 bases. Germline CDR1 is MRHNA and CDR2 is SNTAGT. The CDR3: CASSDQSSYEQYF. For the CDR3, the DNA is TGTGCCAGCAGTGATCAATCCTCCTACGAGCAGTACTTC.

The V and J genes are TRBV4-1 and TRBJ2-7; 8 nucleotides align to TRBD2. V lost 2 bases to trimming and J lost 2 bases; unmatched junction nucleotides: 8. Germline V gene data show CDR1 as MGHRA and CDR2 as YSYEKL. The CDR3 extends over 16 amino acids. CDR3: CASSQRHGGDTYEQYF. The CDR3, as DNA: TGCGCCAGCAGCCAACGCCACGGGGGGGACACCTACGAGCAGTACTTC.

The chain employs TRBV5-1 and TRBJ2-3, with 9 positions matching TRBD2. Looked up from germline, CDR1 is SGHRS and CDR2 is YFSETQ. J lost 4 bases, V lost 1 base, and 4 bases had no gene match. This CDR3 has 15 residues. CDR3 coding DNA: TGCGCCAGCAGCTTGCCTAGCGGGATGTCAGATACGCAGTATTTT. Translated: CASSLPSGMSDTQYF.

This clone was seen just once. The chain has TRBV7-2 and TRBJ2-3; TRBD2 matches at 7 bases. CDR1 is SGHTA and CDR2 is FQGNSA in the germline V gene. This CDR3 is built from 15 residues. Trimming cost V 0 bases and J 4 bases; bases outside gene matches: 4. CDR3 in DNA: TGTGCCAGCAGCTTAGCAGTGGGGGGGGCAGATACGCAGTATTTT. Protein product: CASSLAVGGADTQYF.

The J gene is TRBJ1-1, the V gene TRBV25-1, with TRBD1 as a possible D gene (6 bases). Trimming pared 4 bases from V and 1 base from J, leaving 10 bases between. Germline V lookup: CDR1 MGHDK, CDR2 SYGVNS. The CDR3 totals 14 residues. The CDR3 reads CASSALQGNTEAFF. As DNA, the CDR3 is TGTGCCAGCAGTGCCTTACAGGGGAACACTGAAGCTTTCTTT.

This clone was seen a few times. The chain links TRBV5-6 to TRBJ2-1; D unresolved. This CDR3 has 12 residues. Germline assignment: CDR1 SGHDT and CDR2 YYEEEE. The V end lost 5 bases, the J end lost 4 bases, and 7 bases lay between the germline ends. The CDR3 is CASRGLYNEQFF. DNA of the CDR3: TGTGCCAGCAGGGGCTTATACAATGAGCAGTTCTTC.

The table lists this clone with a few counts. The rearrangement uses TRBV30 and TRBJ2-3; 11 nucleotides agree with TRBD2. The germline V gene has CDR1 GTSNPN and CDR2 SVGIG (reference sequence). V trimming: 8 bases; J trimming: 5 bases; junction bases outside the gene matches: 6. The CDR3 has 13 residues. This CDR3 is CAIIAGGGDTQYF. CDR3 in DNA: TGTGCCATAATAGCGGGAGGGGGAGATACGCAGTATTTT.

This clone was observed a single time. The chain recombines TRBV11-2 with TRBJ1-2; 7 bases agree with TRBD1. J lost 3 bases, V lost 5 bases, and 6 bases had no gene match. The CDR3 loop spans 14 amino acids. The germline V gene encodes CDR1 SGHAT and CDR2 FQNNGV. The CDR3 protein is CASSPDRVDYGYTF. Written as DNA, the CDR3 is TGTGCCAGCAGCCCTGACAGGGTCGACTATGGCTACACCTTC.

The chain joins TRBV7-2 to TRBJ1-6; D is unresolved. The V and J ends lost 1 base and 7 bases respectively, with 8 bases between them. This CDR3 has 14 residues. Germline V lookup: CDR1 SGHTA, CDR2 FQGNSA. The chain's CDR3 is CASSLDSPNSPLHF. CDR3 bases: TGTGCCAGCAGCTTAGACAGTCCAAATTCACCCCTCCACTTT.

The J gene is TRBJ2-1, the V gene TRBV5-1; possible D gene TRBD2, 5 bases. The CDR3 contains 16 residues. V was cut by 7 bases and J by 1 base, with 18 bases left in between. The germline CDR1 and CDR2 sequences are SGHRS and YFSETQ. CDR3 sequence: CASRPGSSWSYNEQFF. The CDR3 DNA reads TGCGCCAGCCGCCCTGGGTCTAGCTGGTCCTACAATGAGCAGTTCTTC.

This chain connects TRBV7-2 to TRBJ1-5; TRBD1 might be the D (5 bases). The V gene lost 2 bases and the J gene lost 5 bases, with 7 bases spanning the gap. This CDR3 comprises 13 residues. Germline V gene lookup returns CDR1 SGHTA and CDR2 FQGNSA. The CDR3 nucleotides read TGTGCCAGCAGCTTAAGGGGTGATCAGCCCCAGCATTTT. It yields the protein CASSLRGDQPQHF.